Listed below are T cell receptor beta chains from one sample, sequenced in a study of lymphopenia after photon versus proton radiotherapy. The table came from immunoSEQ multiplex PCR; TCRdb's copy has only in-frame clones and leaves some out. The table shows 20,000 to 25,000 clones, with approximately 81% occurring only once. Here the sequenced sample was peripheral blood, taken from a patient treated with photon-based radiotherapy. The receptors shown here come from a man aged 60-69 years with pancreatic cancer. Both conserved end residues are part of each CDR3. The D gene is left open where the match is weak. Expanded clones get a size class; other rows say once, few or many, or leave the size out.

CDR3 DNA: TGTGCCAGCAGCTTTGAGTTCCGAGAGACCCAGTACTTC
CDR3 protein: CASSFEFRETQYF
J gene: TRBJ2-5
clone size: once
V gene: TRBV7-9
D gene: .

CDR3 DNA: TGTGCCAGCAGAATGGGCAAAGCTAACTATGGCTACACCTTC
CDR3 protein: CASRMGKANYGYTF
J gene: TRBJ1-2
clone size: .
V gene: TRBV13
D gene: .

CDR3 DNA: TGTGCCTGGAGTGTAGGATCGGGGACTGAAAAACTGTTTTTT
CDR3 protein: CAWSVGSGTEKLFF
J gene: TRBJ1-4
clone size: .
V gene: TRBV30
D gene: .

CDR3 DNA: TGTGCCAGCAGCCGAACGACTAGCTACGAGCAGTACTTC
CDR3 protein: CASSRTTSYEQYF
J gene: TRBJ2-7
clone size: .
V gene: TRBV7-3
D gene: .

CDR3 DNA: TGTGCCAGCAGGGACAGTGCGAAGAAGGATGGCTACACCTTC
CDR3 protein: CASRDSAKKDGYTF
J gene: TRBJ1-2
clone size: .
V gene: TRBV11-2
D gene: .

CDR3 DNA: TGTGCCAGCAGTATATCTCGGTTGGAGACCCAGTACTTC
CDR3 protein: CASSISRLETQYF
J gene: TRBJ2-5
clone size: .
V gene: TRBV19
D gene: .

CDR3 DNA: TGTGCCAGTAGTATCGTACAGGGACTGCAGTACTTC
CDR3 protein: CASSIVQGLQYF
J gene: TRBJ2-5
clone size: .
V gene: TRBV19
D gene: .

CDR3 DNA: TGTGCCAGCAGCAGGACTAGCGGGGGGGCAGAAAATGAGCAGTTCTTC
CDR3 protein: CASSRTSGGAENEQFF
J gene: TRBJ2-1
clone size: .
V gene: TRBV7-2
D gene: TRBD2

CDR3 DNA: TGTGCCAGCAGCCCAAGACAGGCTAAAGCTTTCTTT
CDR3 protein: CASSPRQAKAFF
J gene: TRBJ1-1
clone size: .
V gene: TRBV6-1
D gene: .

CDR3 DNA: TGTGCCAGCAGCTGGTATGAAGCTTTCTTT
CDR3 protein: CASSWYEAFF
J gene: TRBJ1-1
clone size: .
V gene: TRBV11-2
D gene: .

CDR3 DNA: TGTGCCAGCAGCGTCCCTGGAGGGGGGGGCCGGTCGGAGCAGTTCTTC
CDR3 protein: CASSVPGGGGRSEQFF
J gene: TRBJ2-1
clone size: .
V gene: TRBV9
D gene: .

CDR3 DNA: TGTGCCAGTAGTAGAATACAGGTGCCGAGACAGCCCCAGTATTTT
CDR3 protein: CASSRIQVPRQPQYF
J gene: TRBJ2-3
clone size: .
V gene: TRBV19
D gene: .

CDR3 DNA: TGTGCCACCGCCGGGGGAAGGAAAACAGATACGCAGTATTTT
CDR3 protein: CATAGGRKTDTQYF
J gene: TRBJ2-3
clone size: .
V gene: TRBV25-1
D gene: .

CDR3 DNA: TGTGCCAGCAAGGGGGTAGAGACCCAGTACTTC
CDR3 protein: CASKGVETQYF
J gene: TRBJ2-5
clone size: .
V gene: TRBV6-5
D gene: .

CDR3 DNA: TGTGCCAGCAGTGAGACAGAGCTAAGGTCCAATGAGCAGTTCTTC
CDR3 protein: CASSETELRSNEQFF
J gene: TRBJ2-1
clone size: few
V gene: TRBV25-1
D gene: .

CDR3 DNA: TGTGCCAGCAGCCTGGGACAGGTAGTTAATTTT
CDR3 protein: CASSLGQVVNF
J gene: TRBJ2-3
clone size: .
V gene: TRBV13
D gene: TRBD1

CDR3 DNA: TGTGCCAGCCGGAAATCCTCCTACGAGCAGTACTTC
CDR3 protein: CASRKSSYEQYF
J gene: TRBJ2-7
clone size: .
V gene: TRBV6-5
D gene: .

CDR3 DNA: TGTGCCGCATCCAATGGACAGAACACTGAAGCTTTCTTT
CDR3 protein: CAASNGQNTEAFF
J gene: TRBJ1-1
clone size: once
V gene: TRBV6-1
D gene: .

CDR3 DNA: TGTGCCAGCAGCCAAGATATTACGGGGGAGCAGTTCTTC
CDR3 protein: CASSQDITGEQFF
J gene: TRBJ2-1
clone size: .
V gene: TRBV4-2
D gene: .

CDR3 DNA: TGTGCCAGCAGCGAGAGCAGGGTCGATGCTTTCTTT
CDR3 protein: CASSESRVDAFF
J gene: TRBJ1-1
clone size: .
V gene: TRBV7-2
D gene: .

CDR3 DNA: TGTGCTAGTGGTTCCCCGGTGGGCACAGATACGCAGTATTTT
CDR3 protein: CASGSPVGTDTQYF
J gene: TRBJ2-3
clone size: .
V gene: TRBV12-5
D gene: .

CDR3 DNA: TGCGCCAGCAGTGAGTTTCAGGGTGCCTGGATGCCTAACTATGGCTACACCTTC
CDR3 protein: CASSEFQGAWMPNYGYTF
J gene: TRBJ1-2
clone size: .
V gene: TRBV10-2
D gene: .

CDR3 DNA: TGCGCCAGCAGCCAAGGAGGCGGGGCCGGCAAGGTAGATACGCAGTATTTT
CDR3 protein: CASSQGGGAGKVDTQYF
J gene: TRBJ2-3
clone size: .
V gene: TRBV4-3
D gene: .

CDR3 DNA: TGCAGCGTTGAAGAGCAGGCAGGGGGACATGGCTACACCTTC
CDR3 protein: CSVEEQAGGHGYTF
J gene: TRBJ1-2
clone size: .
V gene: TRBV29-1
D gene: TRBD1